This note documents a single T cell receptor (beta chain) sequence. CDR3 length: 15 amino acids. Reanalyzing the 5' RACE reads, TCRdb keeps one entry per CDR3 protein, without DNA. The sample is made up of 300,000 to 500,000 distinct CDR3 sequences, and the top ten hold approximately 12% of it. These data are taken from a study of T cells expressing NK-cell markers. Study as a whole: It was sorted CD3+CD56-NKG2C+, CD3+CD56+NKG2C- and CD3+CD56+NKG2C+ T cells that provided the TCR beta repertoires.

This clonotype was obtained from a woman between 50 and 59 years old in good health. The sequenced material came from blood T cells: a sorted CD56 or NKG2C T cell subset, CD4+ or CD8+ T cells, or bulk PBMC T cells (not recorded which). The chain joins TRBV12-3 or TRBV12-4 to TRBJ2-3; TCRdb gives TRBD1 as the D gene, but with no DNA this cannot be confirmed. The CDR3 sequence is CASRGWTGVPDTQYF.